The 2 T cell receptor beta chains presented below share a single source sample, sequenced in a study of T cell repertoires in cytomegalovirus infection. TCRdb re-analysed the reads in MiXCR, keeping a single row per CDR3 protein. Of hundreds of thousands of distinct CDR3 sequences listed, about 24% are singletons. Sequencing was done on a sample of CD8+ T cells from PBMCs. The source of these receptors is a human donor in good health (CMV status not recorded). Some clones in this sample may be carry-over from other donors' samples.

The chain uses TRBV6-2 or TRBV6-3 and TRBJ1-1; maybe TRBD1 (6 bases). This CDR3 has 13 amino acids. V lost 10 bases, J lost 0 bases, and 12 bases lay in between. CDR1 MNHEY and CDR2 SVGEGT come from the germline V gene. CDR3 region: CAISGQLNTEAFF. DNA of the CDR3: TGTGCCATCTCCGGACAGCTGAACACTGAAGCTTTCTTT.

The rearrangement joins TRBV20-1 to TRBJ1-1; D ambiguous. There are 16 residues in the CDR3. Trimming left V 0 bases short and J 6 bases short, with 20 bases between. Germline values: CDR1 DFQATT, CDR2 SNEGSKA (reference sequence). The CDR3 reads CSAREASGGFLPEAFF. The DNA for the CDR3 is TGCAGTGCTAGAGAGGCCAGCGGCGGGTTTTTACCTGAAGCTTTCTTT.